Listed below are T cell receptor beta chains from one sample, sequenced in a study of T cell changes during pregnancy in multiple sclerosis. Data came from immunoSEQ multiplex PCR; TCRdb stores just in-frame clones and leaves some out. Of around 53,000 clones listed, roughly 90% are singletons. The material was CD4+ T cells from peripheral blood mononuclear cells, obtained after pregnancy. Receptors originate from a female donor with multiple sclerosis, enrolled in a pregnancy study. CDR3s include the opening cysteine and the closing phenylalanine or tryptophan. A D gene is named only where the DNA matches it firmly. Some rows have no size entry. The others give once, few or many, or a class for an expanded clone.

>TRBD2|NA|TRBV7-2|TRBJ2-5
CASQRGVIRETQYF
TGTGCCAGCCAGCGGGGGGTTATTCGAGAGACCCAGTACTTC
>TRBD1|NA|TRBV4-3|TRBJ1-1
CASSRSGTGLGAFF
TGCGCCAGCAGCCGAAGCGGGACAGGGTTGGGTGCTTTCTTT
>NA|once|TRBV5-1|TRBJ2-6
CASSFRGDSSGANVLTF
TGCGCCAGCAGCTTCAGGGGGGATAGCTCTGGGGCCAACGTCCTGACTTTC
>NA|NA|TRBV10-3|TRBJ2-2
CAIRDSSNTGELFF
TGTGCCATCAGGGACAGTTCGAACACCGGGGAGCTGTTTTTT
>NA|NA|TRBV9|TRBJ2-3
CASSVDLRGQRRASTDTQYF
TGTGCCAGCAGCGTAGATCTGAGGGGACAGCGGAGGGCGAGCACAGATACGCAGTATTTT
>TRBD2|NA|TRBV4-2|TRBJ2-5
CASSRQSGSSGGRGRETQYF
TGTGCCAGCAGCCGCCAATCTGGGTCTAGCGGGGGCCGGGGTCGAGAGACCCAGTACTTC
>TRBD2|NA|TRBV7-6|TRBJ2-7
CASSPRTSGGAREQYF
TGTGCCAGCAGCCCCCGGACTAGCGGGGGGGCCCGAGAGCAGTACTTC
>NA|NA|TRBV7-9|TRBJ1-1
CASSTRTARRRTEAFF
TGTGCCAGCAGCACCAGGACAGCTCGGCGGAGGACTGAAGCTTTCTTT
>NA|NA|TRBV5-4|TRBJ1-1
CASTPSTLTVQNTEAFF
TGTGCCAGCACCCCCTCTACCTTAACTGTTCAGAACACTGAAGCTTTCTTT
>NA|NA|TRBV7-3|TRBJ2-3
CASSLQGTDTDTQYF
TGTGCCAGCAGCCTCCAGGGGACCGACACAGATACGCAGTATTTT
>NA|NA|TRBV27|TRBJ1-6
CASTSSVSYNSPLHF
TGTGCCAGCACCTCCTCAGTTTCCTATAATTCACCCCTCCACTTT
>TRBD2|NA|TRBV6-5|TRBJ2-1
CASSSSLAAVNNEQFF
TGTGCCAGCAGTTCTAGTCTAGCGGCCGTGAACAATGAGCAGTTCTTC
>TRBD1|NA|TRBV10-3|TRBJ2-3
CAISEGGQRTDTQYF
TGTGCCATCAGTGAGGGGGGACAGCGCACAGATACGCAGTATTTT
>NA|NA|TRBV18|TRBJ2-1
CASSPPSQGIIYNEQFF
TGTGCCAGCTCACCACCTTCACAGGGCATTATATACAATGAGCAGTTCTTC
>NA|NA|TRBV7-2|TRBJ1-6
CASRKDSYNSPLHF
TGTGCCAGCAGAAAAGACAGTTATAATTCACCCCTCCACTTT
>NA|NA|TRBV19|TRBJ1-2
CASSIDRSYGYTF
TGTGCCAGTAGTATAGACAGATCCTATGGCTACACCTTC
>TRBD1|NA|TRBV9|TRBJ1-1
CASSQTGGRTEAFF
TGTGCCAGCAGCCAGACAGGGGGTAGGACTGAAGCTTTCTTT
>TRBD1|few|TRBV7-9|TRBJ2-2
CASSLGRGLTGELFF
TGTGCCAGCAGCTTAGGCAGGGGGCTGACCGGGGAGCTGTTTTTT
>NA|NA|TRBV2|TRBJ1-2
CAGRTFLGEWFYTF
TGTGCCGGGAGGACTTTTTTGGGGGAATGGTTCTACACCTTC
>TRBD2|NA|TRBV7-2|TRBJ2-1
CASTLGGKSYNEQFF
TGTGCCAGCACACTGGGGGGGAAATCATACAATGAGCAGTTCTTC
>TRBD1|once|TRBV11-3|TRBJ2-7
CASSFTGDEQYF
TGTGCCAGCAGCTTCACAGGGGACGAGCAGTACTTC
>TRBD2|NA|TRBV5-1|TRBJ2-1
CASSLGGGKDNEQFF
TGCGCCAGCAGCTTGGGCGGGGGGAAGGACAATGAGCAGTTCTTC
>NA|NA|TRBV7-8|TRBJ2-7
CASSLARGYEQYF
TGTGCCAGCAGCTTAGCGCGGGGTTACGAGCAGTACTTC
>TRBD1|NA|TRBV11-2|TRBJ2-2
CASSLVSGGNTGELFF
TGTGCCAGCAGCTTAGTTTCAGGGGGGAACACCGGGGAGCTGTTTTTT
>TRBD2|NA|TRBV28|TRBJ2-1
CASSLPQSKSGGSRSYNEQFF
TGTGCCAGCAGTTTACCCCAGTCGAAGAGCGGGGGGTCCCGCTCCTACAATGAGCAGTTCTTC
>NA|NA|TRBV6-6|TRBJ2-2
CASSYSEGGELFF
TGTGCCAGCAGTTACTCGGAGGGCGGGGAGCTGTTTTTT
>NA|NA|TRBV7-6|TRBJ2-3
CASSLGAGSITDTQYF
TGTGCCAGCAGCTTAGGGGCGGGGAGCATCACAGATACGCAGTATTTT
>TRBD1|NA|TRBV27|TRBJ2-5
CASVFTGGLETQYF
TGTGCCAGCGTATTTACAGGGGGCTTAGAGACCCAGTACTTC
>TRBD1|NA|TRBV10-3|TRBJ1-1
CAIRNSQGRPRDTEAFF
TGTGCCATCAGGAATTCACAGGGGCGGCCTAGGGACACTGAAGCTTTCTTT
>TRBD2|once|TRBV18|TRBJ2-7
CASSPLGYGGGAYEQYF
TGTGCCAGCTCACCTCTAGGCTATGGCGGGGGGGCCTACGAGCAGTACTTC
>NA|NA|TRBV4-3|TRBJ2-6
CASSQAGGTGANVLTF
TGCGCCAGCAGCCAAGCGGGGGGCACTGGGGCCAACGTCCTGACTTTC
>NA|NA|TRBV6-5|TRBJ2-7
CASKLGRPNYYEQYF
TGTGCCAGCAAACTAGGTCGTCCCAACTACTACGAGCAGTACTTC
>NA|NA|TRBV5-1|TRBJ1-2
CASSQDTPLYGYTF
TGCGCCAGCAGTCAGGACACCCCCCTCTATGGCTACACCTTC
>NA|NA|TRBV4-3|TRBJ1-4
CASSPLGEEKLFF
TGCGCCAGCAGCCCACTAGGCGAGGAAAAACTGTTTTTT
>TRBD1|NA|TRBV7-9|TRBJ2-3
CASSLPGTGGADTQYF
TGTGCCAGCAGCTTACCGGGGACAGGGGGAGCAGATACGCAGTATTTT
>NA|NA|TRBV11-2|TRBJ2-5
CASSPRAGETQYF
TGTGCCAGCAGCCCTAGAGCCGGAGAGACCCAGTACTTC
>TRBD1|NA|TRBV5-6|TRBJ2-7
CASSLAGTGPEQYF
TGTGCCAGCAGCTTGGCCGGGACAGGGCCCGAGCAGTACTTC
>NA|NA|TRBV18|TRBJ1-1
CASSPQTGNTEAFF
TGTGCCAGCTCACCACAGACAGGGAACACTGAAGCTTTCTTT
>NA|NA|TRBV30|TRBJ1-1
CAWTRVAYTEAFF
TGTGCCTGGACCCGGGTAGCCTACACTGAAGCTTTCTTT
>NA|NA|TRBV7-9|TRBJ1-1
CASSLSVNTEAFF
TGTGCCAGCAGCTTATCCGTGAACACTGAAGCTTTCTTT
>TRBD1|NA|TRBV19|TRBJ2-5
CASRSGTGSGTQYF
TGTGCCAGTAGGTCCGGGACAGGTTCGGGGACCCAGTACTTC
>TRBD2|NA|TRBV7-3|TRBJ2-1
CASRGTSGGLNEQFF
TGTGCCAGCAGGGGGACTAGCGGGGGACTCAATGAGCAGTTCTTC
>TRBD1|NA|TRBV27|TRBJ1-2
CASSTDRGTNYGYTF
TGTGCCAGCAGTACCGACAGGGGGACTAACTATGGCTACACCTTC
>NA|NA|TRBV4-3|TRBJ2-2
CASSQDLEANTGELFF
TGCGCCAGCAGCCAAGATTTGGAGGCGAACACCGGGGAGCTGTTTTTT
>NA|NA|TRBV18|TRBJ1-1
CASSLGFTGQNTEAFF
TGTGCCAGCTCCCTCGGCTTTACAGGACAGAACACTGAAGCTTTCTTT
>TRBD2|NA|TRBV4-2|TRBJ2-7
CASSHTTRGGDLEQYF
TGTGCCAGCAGCCACACGACACGCGGGGGGGACCTCGAGCAGTACTTC